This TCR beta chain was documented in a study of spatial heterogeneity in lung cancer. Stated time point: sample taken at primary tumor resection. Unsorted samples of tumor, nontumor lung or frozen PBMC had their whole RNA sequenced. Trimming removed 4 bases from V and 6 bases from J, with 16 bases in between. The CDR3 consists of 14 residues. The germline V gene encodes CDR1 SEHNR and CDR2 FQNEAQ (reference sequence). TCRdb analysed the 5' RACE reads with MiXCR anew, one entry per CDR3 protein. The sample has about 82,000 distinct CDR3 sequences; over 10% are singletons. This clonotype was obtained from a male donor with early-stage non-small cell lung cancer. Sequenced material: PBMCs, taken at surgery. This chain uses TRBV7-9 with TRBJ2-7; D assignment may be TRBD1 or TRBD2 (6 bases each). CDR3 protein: CASSSRDIWGEQYF. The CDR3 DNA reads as TGTGCCAGCAGCTCGCGGGACATCTGGGGCGAGCAGTACTTC.